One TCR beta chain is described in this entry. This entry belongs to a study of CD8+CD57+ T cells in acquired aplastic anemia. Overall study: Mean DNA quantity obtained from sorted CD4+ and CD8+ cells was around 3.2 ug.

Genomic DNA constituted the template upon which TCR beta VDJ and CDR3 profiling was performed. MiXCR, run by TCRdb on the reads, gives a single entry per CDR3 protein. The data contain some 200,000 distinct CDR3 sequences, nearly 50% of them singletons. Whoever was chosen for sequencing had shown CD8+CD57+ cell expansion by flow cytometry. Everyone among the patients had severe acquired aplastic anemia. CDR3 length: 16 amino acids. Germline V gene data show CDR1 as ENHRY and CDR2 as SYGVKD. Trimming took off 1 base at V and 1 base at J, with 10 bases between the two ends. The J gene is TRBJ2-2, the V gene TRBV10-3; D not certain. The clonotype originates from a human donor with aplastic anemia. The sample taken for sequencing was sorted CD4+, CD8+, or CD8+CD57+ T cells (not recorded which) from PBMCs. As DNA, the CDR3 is TGTGCCATCAGTGAGTTTGTCGAGGAGAACACCGGGGAGCTGTTTTTT. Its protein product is CAISEFVEENTGELFF.